The rows below give T cell receptor beta chains drawn from one sample of a study of cytomegalovirus exposure and HLA in healthy donors. Generated by immunoSEQ multiplex PCR, the TCRdb table keeps only in-frame clones and is missing some. Seen here are under 150,000 clones, around 80% observed once, and the top ten hold 2% to 3%. Material: PBMCs. Receptors originate from a middle-aged man in good health and CMV-seronegative. Both conserved end residues are part of each CDR3. The order of the fields is V gene, clone size, J gene, D gene, CDR3 DNA, CDR3 protein. A D gene is named only where the DNA matches it firmly. Clone size, where shown, is once, few, many, or a class for clones that have expanded.

TRBV4-3	.	TRBJ2-6	TRBD1	TGCGCCAGCAGCCCGCGACAGGGGGCAAACGGAGCCAACGTCCTGACTTTC	CASSPRQGANGANVLTF
TRBV20-1	.	TRBJ1-4	.	TGCAGTGCTAGGACTGAGGAAAAACTGTTTTTT	CSARTEEKLFF
TRBV7-3	.	TRBJ2-7	.	TGTGCCAGCAGCTTAGAGTACGGGGGATCCTACGAGCAGTACTTC	CASSLEYGGSYEQYF
TRBV7-8	once	TRBJ1-5	.	TGTGCCAGCAGCTTAATTACGCAGGGATATAGCAATCAGCCCCAGCATTTT	CASSLITQGYSNQPQHF
TRBV5-1	few	TRBJ2-1	TRBD2	TGCGCCAGCAGCTTGGCCGGGACTAGTAAGTTAAATGAGCAGTTCTTC	CASSLAGTSKLNEQFF
TRBV7-3	.	TRBJ2-6	.	TGTGCCAGCACCTCTAGTGGATGGGGCGCTGGGGCCAACGTCCTGACTTTC	CASTSSGWGAGANVLTF
TRBV9	.	TRBJ1-4	TRBD1	TGTGCCAGCAGCGCCAGTATGGGACAGGGCCGTAATGAAAAACTGTTTTTT	CASSASMGQGRNEKLFF
TRBV7-8	once	TRBJ2-1	.	TGTGCCAGCAGCCCCCGGCGGACCTACAATGAGCAGTTCTTC	CASSPRRTYNEQFF
TRBV6-1	.	TRBJ1-2	TRBD1	TGTGCCAGCAGACCCGCGACAGGGCCCTATGGCTACACCTTC	CASRPATGPYGYTF
TRBV6-5	.	TRBJ2-5	TRBD1	TGTGCCAGCAGTAGGTGGACAGGGTCGCAAGAGACCCAGTACTTC	CASSRWTGSQETQYF
TRBV2	.	TRBJ2-5	.	TGTGCCAACAGGAGAAACTCCCTAATTGAGGAGACCCAGTACTTC	CANRRNSLIEETQYF
TRBV9	once	TRBJ1-1	TRBD1	TGTGCCAGCAGCGACCGACAGGGAGGCGGCACTGAAGCTTTCTTT	CASSDRQGGGTEAFF
TRBV9	.	TRBJ2-3	.	TGTGCCAGCAGCGAGAGACTAGTAGCGGATACGCAGTATTTT	CASSERLVADTQYF
TRBV27	.	TRBJ2-7	.	TGTGCCAGCAGTTTATCAGCGACGGGACTCTACGAGCAGTACTTC	CASSLSATGLYEQYF
TRBV7-9	.	TRBJ1-3	.	TGTGCCAGCAGCCCCCGTGGAGGGGCTGGAAACACCATATATTTT	CASSPRGGAGNTIYF
TRBV5-1	few	TRBJ2-3	TRBD1	TGCGCCAGCAGCCGGGGGACAGGGGGAAGAGATACGCAGTATTTT	CASSRGTGGRDTQYF
TRBV5-1	.	TRBJ2-7	.	TGCGCCAGCAGCCCCCGGGACAAAGAGCAGTACTTC	CASSPRDKEQYF
TRBV9	once	TRBJ2-3	.	TGTGCCAGCAGCGTAGCGGTCAGGGCCACCACAGATACGCAGTATTTT	CASSVAVRATTDTQYF
TRBV4-3	.	TRBJ2-1	TRBD2	TGCGCCAGCAGCCAAGATCCGCTAGCGGGGGGGCCCGTTGAGCAGTTCTTC	CASSQDPLAGGPVEQFF
TRBV13	.	TRBJ2-3	.	TGTGCCAGCAGCACCAGACGGGAACAGACCTATCCCTGGACAGATACGCAGTATTTT	CASSTRREQTYPWTDTQYF
TRBV6-5	.	TRBJ1-4	.	TGTGCCAGCACCTCCTCTACCTTAAATGAAAAACTGTTTTTT	CASTSSTLNEKLFF
TRBV4-3	.	TRBJ2-3	TRBD1	TGCGCCAGCAGCCGCTTAACAGGGGAACACGGCACAGATACGCAGTATTTT	CASSRLTGEHGTDTQYF
TRBV5-1	.	TRBJ1-4	TRBD1	TGCGCCAGCAGCGTAGGGCCCACTGGACAGGGCGGAAAACTGTTTTTT	CASSVGPTGQGGKLFF
TRBV4-1	.	TRBJ2-7	.	TGCGCCAGCAGCCAAGATTTTCGGGGGTTGTCCTACGAGCAGTACTTC	CASSQDFRGLSYEQYF
TRBV6-1	.	TRBJ1-2	TRBD1	TGTGCCAGCAGGGCGACAGGGGAGGATGGCTACACCTTC	CASRATGEDGYTF
TRBV4-3	.	TRBJ2-7	TRBD2	TGCGCCAGCAGCCTATCCCCGGGACTAGCCTACGAGCAGTACTTC	CASSLSPGLAYEQYF